The present entry profiles one T cell receptor beta chain with its context. V lost 3 bases, J lost 7 bases, and 12 bases stayed unmatched. From germline, CDR1 is DFQATT and CDR2 SNEGSKA (reference sequence). The CDR3 covers 16 residues. According to the study, genomic DNA was the template for TCR beta VDJ and CDR3 profiling. Each CDR3 protein gets one entry after TCRdb re-called the reads with MiXCR. The sample contains under 250,000 distinct CDR3 sequences, approximately 45% of which appear only once. The data belong to a study of CD8+CD57+ T cells in acquired aplastic anemia. Patients selected for sequencing had displayed CD8+CD57+ cell expansion by flow cytometry.

This receptor was identified in a human donor with aplastic anemia. Sequenced input: sorted CD4+, CD8+, or CD8+CD57+ T cells (not recorded which) from PBMCs. This chain joins TRBV20-1 and TRBJ1-6, with 7 bases lining up with TRBD1. CDR3 in DNA: TGCAGTGCTAGTAGGGACAGCAAGATAACCAATTCACCCCTCCACTTT. Residues: CSASRDSKITNSPLHF.